Sequencing of this T cell receptor beta chain was carried out in a study of cytomegalovirus exposure and HLA in healthy donors. Assay used: immunoSEQ multiplex PCR; TCRdb lists only in-frame clones, some missing. This sample has about 160,000 clones, with about 86% found just once. The donors were in the 120-subject validation cohort, distinct from the approximately 730-subject first cohort. The CDR3 runs to 14 residues. J was trimmed by 2 bases and V by 5 bases; bases with no gene match: 6. The germline V gene has CDR1 SEHNR and CDR2 FQNEAQ (reference sequence). Findings and limits, study-wide: Rare sequences made up most TCRs, while some public TCRs were found in many donors.

Remarks on this clone: Its antigen is unknown.

The TCR comes from a woman between 18 and 29 years old in good health and CMV-seronegative. Material: PBMCs. V gene TRBV7-9 combines with J gene TRBJ2-7; TRBD2 agrees at 7 bases. The CDR3 sequence is CASSPLAAPYEQYF. The CDR3 nucleotides are TGTGCCAGCAGCCCCCTAGCGGCCCCCTACGAGCAGTACTTC.